This T cell receptor beta chain was identified during a study of human CD8 memory T cell subsets. Duplicate vials holding roughly 150,000 sorted CD8+ T cells per subset yielded the RNA. The CDR3 extends over 18 amino acids. J was trimmed by 6 bases and V by 0 bases; bases with no gene match: 9. Germline V gene data show CDR1 as LGHNA and CDR2 as YNFKEQ. By UMI-labeled 5' RACE, the TCR beta libraries were made. One entry per CDR3 protein results from TCRdb running MiXCR on the 5' RACE reads. The table has about 7,900 distinct CDR3 sequences, 3.9% seen once. The sample was CD8+ T cells from PBMCs. The clonotype comes from a human donor in good health. This rearrangement joins TRBV4-2 to TRBJ2-1, with 12 bases aligning to TRBD2. CDR3 residues: CASSQDGLAGGPGNEQFF. The CDR3 bases are TGTGCCAGCAGCCAAGACGGGCTAGCGGGGGGGCCGGGCAATGAGCAGTTCTTC.